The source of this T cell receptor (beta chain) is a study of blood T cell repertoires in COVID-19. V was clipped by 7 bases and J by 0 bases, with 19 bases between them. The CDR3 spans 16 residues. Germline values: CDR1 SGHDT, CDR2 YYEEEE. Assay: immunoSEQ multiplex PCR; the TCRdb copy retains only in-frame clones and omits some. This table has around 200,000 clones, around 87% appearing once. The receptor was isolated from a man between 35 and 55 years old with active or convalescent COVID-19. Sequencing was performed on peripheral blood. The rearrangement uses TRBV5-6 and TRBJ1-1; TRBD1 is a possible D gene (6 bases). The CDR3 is CASAWGGGSMNTEAFF. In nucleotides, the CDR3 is TGTGCCAGCGCCTGGGGAGGGGGATCCATGAACACTGAAGCTTTCTTT.